This T cell receptor beta chain stems from a study of shared clonotypes between healthy human individuals. The authors distributed each subset's genomic DNA evenly over several immunoSEQ plates. Around 32,000 T cell genomes (approximately 0.3 ug DNA) went into each PBMC replicate. In the source study's methods: ImmunoSEQ output lacked quality scores and full-length reads, limiting matched filtering. Sequencing was performed with immunoSEQ multiplex PCR; in TCRdb, only in-frame clones are kept and a portion is missing. The V and J calls and clone size are taken from that table; D and trimming were inferred from the DNA. This sample has roughly 480,000 clones, with around 79% found just once. The donor cohort consisted entirely of Caucasian adults residing in Nashville, Tennessee. This sequence was found in a woman in her forties in good health. Some clones in this sample may be carry-over from other donors' samples. The sequencing input was PBMCs.

The CDR3 nucleotides read TGTGCCAGCAGTTTCGACAGGTCTAACTATGGCTACACCTTC. Protein sequence: CASSFDRSNYGYTF. V gene TRBV2 combines with J gene TRBJ1-2; a weak D match, TRBD1 (6 bases). CDR3 length: 14 residues. Germline assignment: CDR1 SNHLY and CDR2 FYNNEI. V was trimmed by 5 bases and J by 0 bases, leaving 10 bases between them. Full variable domain (remainder filled in from reference TRBV2 and TRBJ1-2): EPEVTQTPSHQVTQMGQEVILRCVPISNHLYFYWYRQILGQKVEFLVSFYNNEISEKSEIFDDQFSVERPDGSNFTLKIRSTKLEDSAMYFCASSFDRSNYGYTFGSGTRLTVV.